This T cell receptor beta chain was identified in a study of blood T cells in healthy people across ages. Deletions cut 7 bases from V and 9 bases from J, with 10 bases between. The CDR3 is made up of 11 amino acids. Together with a sample-barcoded 5' primer, a J-beta primer mix was included in a second PCR lasting roughly 6 to 12 cycles. TCRdb redid the calling of the 5' RACE reads with MiXCR, one entry per CDR3 protein. The sample comprises 650,000 to 1,000,000 distinct CDR3 sequences, about 34% of which are singletons, and 10% to 15% rests with the top ten. This sequence was found in a man younger than 30 in good health. The sample comprised blood. This chain connects TRBV12-3 or TRBV12-4 to TRBJ2-1, with D perhaps matching TRBD1 or TRBD2 (5 bases each). In DNA form, the CDR3 reads TGTGCCAGCACGGTGGGGACTGAGCAGTTCTTC. It specifies CASTVGTEQFF.